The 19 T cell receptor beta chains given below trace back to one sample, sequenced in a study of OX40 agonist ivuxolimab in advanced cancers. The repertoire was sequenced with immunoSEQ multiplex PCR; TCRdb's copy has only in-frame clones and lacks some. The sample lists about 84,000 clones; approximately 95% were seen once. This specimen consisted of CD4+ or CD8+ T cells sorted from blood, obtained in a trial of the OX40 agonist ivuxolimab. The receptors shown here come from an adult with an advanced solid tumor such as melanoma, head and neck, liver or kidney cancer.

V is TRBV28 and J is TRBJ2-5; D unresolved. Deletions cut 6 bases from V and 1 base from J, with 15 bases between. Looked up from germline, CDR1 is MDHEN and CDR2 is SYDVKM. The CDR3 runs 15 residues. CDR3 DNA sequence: TGTGCCAGCAGACTGGACCTGGGTGTCCAAGAGACCCAGTACTTC. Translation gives CASRLDLGVQETQYF.

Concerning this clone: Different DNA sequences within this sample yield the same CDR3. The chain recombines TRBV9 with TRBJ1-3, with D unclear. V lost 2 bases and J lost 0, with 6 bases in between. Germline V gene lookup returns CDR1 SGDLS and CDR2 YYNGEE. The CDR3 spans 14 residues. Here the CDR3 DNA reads TGTGCCAGCAGCGTTAGCGACTCTGGAAACACCATATATTTT. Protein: CASSVSDSGNTIYF.

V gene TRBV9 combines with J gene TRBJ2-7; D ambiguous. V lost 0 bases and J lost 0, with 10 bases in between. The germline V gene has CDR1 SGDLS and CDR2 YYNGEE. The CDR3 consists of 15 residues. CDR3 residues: CASSVASGASYEQYF. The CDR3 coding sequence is TGTGCCAGCAGCGTAGCGTCGGGTGCCTCCTACGAGCAGTACTTC.

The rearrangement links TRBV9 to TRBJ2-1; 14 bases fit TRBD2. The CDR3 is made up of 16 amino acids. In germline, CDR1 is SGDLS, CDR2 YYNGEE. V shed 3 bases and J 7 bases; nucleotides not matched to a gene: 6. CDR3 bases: TGTGCCAGCAGCGGGCCGGGACTAGCGGGAGTTAATGAGCAGTTCTTC. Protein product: CASSGPGLAGVNEQFF. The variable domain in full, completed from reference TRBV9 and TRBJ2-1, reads DSGVTQTPKHLITATGQRVTLRCSPRSGDLSVYWYQQSLDQGLQFLIQYYNGEERAKGNILERFSAQQFPDLHSELNLSSLELGDSALYFCASSGPGLAGVNEQFFGPGTRLTVL.

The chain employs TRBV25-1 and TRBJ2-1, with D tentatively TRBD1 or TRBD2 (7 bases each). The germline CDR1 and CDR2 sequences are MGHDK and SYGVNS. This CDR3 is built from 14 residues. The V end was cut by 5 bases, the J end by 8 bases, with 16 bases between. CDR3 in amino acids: CASSPLTGRDEQFF. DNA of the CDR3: TGTGCCAGCAGTCCCTTGACAGGGAGGGATGAGCAGTTCTTC.

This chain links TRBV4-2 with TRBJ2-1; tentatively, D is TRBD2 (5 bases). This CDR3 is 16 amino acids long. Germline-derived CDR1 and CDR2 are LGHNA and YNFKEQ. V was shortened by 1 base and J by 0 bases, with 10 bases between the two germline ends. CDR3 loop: CASSQVLGSSYNEQFF. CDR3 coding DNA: TGTGCCAGCAGCCAAGTGCTAGGGAGCTCCTACAATGAGCAGTTCTTC.

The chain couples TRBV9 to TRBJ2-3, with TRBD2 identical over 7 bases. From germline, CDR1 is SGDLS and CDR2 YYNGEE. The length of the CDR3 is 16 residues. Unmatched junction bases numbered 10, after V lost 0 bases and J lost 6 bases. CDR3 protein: CASSVGPSGLRDTQYF. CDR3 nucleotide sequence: TGTGCCAGCAGCGTAGGCCCTAGCGGCCTTCGCGATACGCAGTATTTT.

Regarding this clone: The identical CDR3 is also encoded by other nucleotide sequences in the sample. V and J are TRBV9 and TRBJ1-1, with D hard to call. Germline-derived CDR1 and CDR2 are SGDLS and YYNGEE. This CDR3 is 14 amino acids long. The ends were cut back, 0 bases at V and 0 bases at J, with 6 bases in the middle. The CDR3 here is CASSVGRLNTEAFF. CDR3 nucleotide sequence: TGTGCCAGCAGCGTAGGTCGTTTGAACACTGAAGCTTTCTTT.

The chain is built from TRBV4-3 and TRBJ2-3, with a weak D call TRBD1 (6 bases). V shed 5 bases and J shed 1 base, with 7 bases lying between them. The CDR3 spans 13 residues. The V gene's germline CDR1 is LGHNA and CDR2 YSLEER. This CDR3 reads CASSWGRTDTQYF. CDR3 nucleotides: TGCGCCAGCAGCTGGGGGCGCACAGATACGCAGTATTTT.

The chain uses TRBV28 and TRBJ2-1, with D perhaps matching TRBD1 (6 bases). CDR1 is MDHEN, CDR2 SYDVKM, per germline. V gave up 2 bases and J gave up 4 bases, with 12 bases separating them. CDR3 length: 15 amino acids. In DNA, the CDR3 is TGTGCCAGCAGTTTAGATACAGGGTTGTACAATGAGCAGTTCTTC. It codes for CASSLDTGLYNEQFF.

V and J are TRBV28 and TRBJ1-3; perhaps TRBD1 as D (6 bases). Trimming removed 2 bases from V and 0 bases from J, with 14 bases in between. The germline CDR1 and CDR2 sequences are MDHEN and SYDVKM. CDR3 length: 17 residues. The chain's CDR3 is CASSLLTGRFSGNTIYF. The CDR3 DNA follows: TGTGCCAGCAGTTTACTCACAGGGAGATTCTCTGGAAACACCATATATTTT.

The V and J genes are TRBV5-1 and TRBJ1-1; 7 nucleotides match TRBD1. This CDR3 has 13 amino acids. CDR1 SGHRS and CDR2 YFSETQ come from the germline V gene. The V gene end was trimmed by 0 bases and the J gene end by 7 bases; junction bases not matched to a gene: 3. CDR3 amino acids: CASSLAGQSEAFF. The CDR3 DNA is TGCGCCAGCAGCTTGGCGGGACAGAGTGAAGCTTTCTTT.

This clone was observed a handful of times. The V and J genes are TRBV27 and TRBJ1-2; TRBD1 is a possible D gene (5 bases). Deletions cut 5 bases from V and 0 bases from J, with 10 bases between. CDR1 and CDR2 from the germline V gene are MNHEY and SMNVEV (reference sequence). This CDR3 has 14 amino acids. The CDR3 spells CASSMGVPNYGYTF. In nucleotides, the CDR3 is TGTGCCAGCAGTATGGGGGTTCCTAACTATGGCTACACCTTC.

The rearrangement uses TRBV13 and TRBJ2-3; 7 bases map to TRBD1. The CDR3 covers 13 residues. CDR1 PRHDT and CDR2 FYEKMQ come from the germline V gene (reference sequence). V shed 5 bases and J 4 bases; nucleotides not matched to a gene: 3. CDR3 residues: CASSPGQSDTQYF. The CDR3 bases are TGTGCCAGCAGCCCGGGACAGTCAGATACGCAGTATTTT.

CDR3 sequence: CASSLEVAGGGNTIYF. CDR3 bases: TGTGCCAGCAGCTTAGAGGTCGCAGGCGGGGGAAACACCATATATTTT. The chain recombines TRBV7-2 with TRBJ1-3; D not certain. Trimming left V 1 base short and J 4 bases short, with 14 bases between. The CDR3 spans 16 residues. CDR1 is SGHTA, CDR2 FQGNSA, per germline.

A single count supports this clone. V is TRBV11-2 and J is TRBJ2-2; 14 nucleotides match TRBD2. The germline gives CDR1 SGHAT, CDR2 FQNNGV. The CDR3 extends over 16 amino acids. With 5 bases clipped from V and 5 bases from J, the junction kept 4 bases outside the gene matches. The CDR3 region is CASSRGTSGGTGELFF. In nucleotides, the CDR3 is TGTGCCAGCAGCCGCGGGACTAGCGGGGGTACCGGGGAGCTGTTTTTT.

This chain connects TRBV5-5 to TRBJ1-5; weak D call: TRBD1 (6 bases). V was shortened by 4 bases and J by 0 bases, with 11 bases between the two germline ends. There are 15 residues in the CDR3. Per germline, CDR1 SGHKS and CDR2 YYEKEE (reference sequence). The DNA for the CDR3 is TGTGCCAGCAGCCTGGGGACACCTAGCAATCAGCCCCAGCATTTT. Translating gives CASSLGTPSNQPQHF.

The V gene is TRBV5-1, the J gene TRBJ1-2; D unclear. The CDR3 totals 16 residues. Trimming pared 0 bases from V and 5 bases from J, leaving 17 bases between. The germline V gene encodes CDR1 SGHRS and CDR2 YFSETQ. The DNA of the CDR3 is TGCGCCAGCAGCTTGGAATCGCGGCCTCACCCTTATGGCTACACCTTC. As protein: CASSLESRPHPYGYTF.

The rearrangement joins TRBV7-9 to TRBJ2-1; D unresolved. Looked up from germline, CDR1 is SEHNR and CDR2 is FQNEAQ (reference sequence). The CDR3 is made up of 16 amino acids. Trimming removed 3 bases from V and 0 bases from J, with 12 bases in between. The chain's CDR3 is CASSFSQTSSYNEQFF. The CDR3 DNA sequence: TGTGCCAGCAGCTTTTCTCAGACGAGCTCCTACAATGAGCAGTTCTTC. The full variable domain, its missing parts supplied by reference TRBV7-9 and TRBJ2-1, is DTGVSQNPRHKITKRGQNVTFRCDPISEHNRLYWYRQTLGQGPEFLTYFQNEAQLEKSRLLSDRFSAERPKGSFSTLEIQRTEQGDSAMYLCASSFSQTSSYNEQFFGPGTRLTVL.